These T cell receptor beta chains were read from a single sample in a study of regulatory T cells in long-lasting Graves disease. From the multiplex PCR reads, TCRdb called clonotypes with MiXCR, one entry per CDR3 protein. The sample lists more than 400,000 distinct CDR3 sequences, about a sixth seen once, with about 10% in the top ten. This sample also appeared in a second study, on T cells in Graves' hyperthyroidism and ophthalmopathy.

The sequencing used peripheral blood mononuclear cells (PBMCs), collected at new diagnosis, from a patient treated with antithyroid drugs. The origin of the receptors is a woman younger than 45 with Graves disease. CDR3s leave out the opening cysteine and the closing phenylalanine or tryptophan.

v_gene: TRBV12-3/TRBV12-4; j_gene: TRBJ2-5; CDR3aa: ASSQDRATQETQY
v_gene: TRBV28; j_gene: TRBJ1-1; CDR3aa: ASSLPQAMNTEAF
v_gene: TRBV7-7; j_gene: TRBJ1-1; CDR3aa: ASSPGPEHTEAF
v_gene: TRBV6-1; j_gene: TRBJ1-1; CDR3aa: ASLQGRGNTEAF
v_gene: TRBV5-1; j_gene: TRBJ2-1; CDR3aa: ASRPKNNEQF
v_gene: TRBV5-1; j_gene: TRBJ2-7; CDR3aa: ASSRGDHEVAEQY
v_gene: TRBV24-1; j_gene: TRBJ1-5; CDR3aa: ATSDSGTTQPQH
v_gene: TRBV20-1; j_gene: TRBJ2-5; CDR3aa: SASDSPQAQY
v_gene: TRBV6-1; j_gene: TRBJ2-1; CDR3aa: ASKEGSEQF
v_gene: TRBV7-9; j_gene: TRBJ2-1; CDR3aa: ASSLGSAGEQF
v_gene: TRBV9; j_gene: TRBJ2-7; CDR3aa: ASSPRGESSYEQY
v_gene: TRBV6-1; j_gene: TRBJ2-5; CDR3aa: ASSRRPGQKETQY
v_gene: TRBV14; j_gene: TRBJ2-1; CDR3aa: ASSQPGQGLYNEQF
v_gene: TRBV6-1; j_gene: TRBJ1-2; CDR3aa: ASLNPTGVGYT
v_gene: TRBV7-9; j_gene: TRBJ1-2; CDR3aa: ASSLTGEGGYT
v_gene: TRBV20-1; j_gene: TRBJ2-1; CDR3aa: SARDPISENEQF
v_gene: TRBV6-2/TRBV6-3; j_gene: TRBJ1-5; CDR3aa: ASSYTGEGNQPQH
v_gene: TRBV30; j_gene: TRBJ2-5; CDR3aa: AWSADGLAETQY
v_gene: TRBV28; j_gene: TRBJ2-1; CDR3aa: ASSNLQWGSSYNEQF
v_gene: TRBV11-2; j_gene: TRBJ2-1; CDR3aa: ASSGGLAGVLDEQF
v_gene: TRBV6-1; j_gene: TRBJ1-2; CDR3aa: ASSEMNYGYT
v_gene: TRBV28; j_gene: TRBJ2-3; CDR3aa: ASSSPDWVKLAGLADTQY
v_gene: TRBV5-1; j_gene: TRBJ2-1; CDR3aa: ASSGGGGPDNEQF
v_gene: TRBV9; j_gene: TRBJ2-4; CDR3aa: ASSVEGQGNIQY
v_gene: TRBV27; j_gene: TRBJ1-5; CDR3aa: ASSLGDSNQPQH
v_gene: TRBV18; j_gene: TRBJ2-1; CDR3aa: ASSPGIANEQF
v_gene: TRBV14; j_gene: TRBJ2-1; CDR3aa: ASSMTSGHNEQF
v_gene: TRBV7-9; j_gene: TRBJ1-2; CDR3aa: ASSRNSYGYT
v_gene: TRBV7-8; j_gene: TRBJ2-1; CDR3aa: ASSLWYTSNEQF
v_gene: TRBV11-2; j_gene: TRBJ2-5; CDR3aa: ASSFQVEETQY
v_gene: TRBV4-1; j_gene: TRBJ2-7; CDR3aa: ASSQAFRQPNSYEQY
v_gene: TRBV5-6; j_gene: TRBJ1-2; CDR3aa: ASSATGRGYT
v_gene: TRBV6-1; j_gene: TRBJ1-1; CDR3aa: ASSATGRRATEAF
v_gene: TRBV6-2/TRBV6-3; j_gene: TRBJ2-1; CDR3aa: ASSYFPLQLGRNEQF
v_gene: TRBV10-3; j_gene: TRBJ2-1; CDR3aa: AISERVTSGYNEQF
v_gene: TRBV20-1; j_gene: TRBJ2-7; CDR3aa: SAETEMYEQY
v_gene: TRBV20-1; j_gene: TRBJ2-7; CDR3aa: SADSGSFSYEQY
v_gene: TRBV5-1; j_gene: TRBJ2-1; CDR3aa: ASSLGSADIYNEQF
v_gene: TRBV27; j_gene: TRBJ2-7; CDR3aa: ASTPRDSSYEQY
v_gene: TRBV2; j_gene: TRBJ2-7; CDR3aa: ASSEALEREY
v_gene: TRBV18; j_gene: TRBJ2-7; CDR3aa: ASSPGQRYYEQY
v_gene: TRBV6-1; j_gene: TRBJ1-6; CDR3aa: ASRASESPLH
v_gene: TRBV6-2/TRBV6-3; j_gene: TRBJ2-3; CDR3aa: ASSYSGVSTTDTQY
v_gene: TRBV4-3; j_gene: TRBJ2-2; CDR3aa: ASSQERAGLNTGELF
v_gene: TRBV10-3; j_gene: TRBJ2-2; CDR3aa: AIRGDRGEAGELF
v_gene: TRBV6-4; j_gene: TRBJ2-7; CDR3aa: ASSYTGSSYEQY
v_gene: TRBV20-1; j_gene: TRBJ2-3; CDR3aa: SASFGYHLFSTDTQY
v_gene: TRBV4-3; j_gene: TRBJ2-1; CDR3aa: ASSQVDRYNEQF
v_gene: TRBV2; j_gene: TRBJ2-1; CDR3aa: ASRPRGQDEQF
v_gene: TRBV28; j_gene: TRBJ1-2; CDR3aa: ASSFPSSYGYT
v_gene: TRBV7-8; j_gene: TRBJ1-2; CDR3aa: ASSSILQAPYGYT
v_gene: TRBV4-1; j_gene: TRBJ2-7; CDR3aa: ASSTPGQGNEQY
v_gene: TRBV19; j_gene: TRBJ2-2; CDR3aa: ASSLGNPGELF
v_gene: TRBV29-1; j_gene: TRBJ1-5; CDR3aa: SVATGDRPQH
v_gene: TRBV7-2; j_gene: TRBJ1-2; CDR3aa: ASSLNRGSIGYT
v_gene: TRBV29-1; j_gene: TRBJ1-2; CDR3aa: SVEVQGAVGYT
v_gene: TRBV5-4; j_gene: TRBJ2-7; CDR3aa: ASSLDRAMGKEQY
v_gene: TRBV7-8; j_gene: TRBJ2-3; CDR3aa: ASSLPRAGGGFWGTDTQY
v_gene: TRBV20-1; j_gene: TRBJ1-1; CDR3aa: SARDQGGNTEAF